One T cell receptor (beta chain) is described in this entry. Antigen: not known. The source of the sample is a study of identical twins. Notes on the study in general: Reduced insertions were recorded for abundant cord blood beta clonotypes, with no such pattern in memory repertoires.

Healthy Caucasian donors formed the entire cohort. V lost 5 bases and J 5 bases, leaving 19 bases between the germline ends. The CDR3 totals 16 residues. Unique molecular identifiers were present on the cDNA, which also gained a universal primer site by template switching. TCRdb called the 5' RACE reads again in MiXCR, with one record for every CDR3 protein. The sample holds hundreds of thousands of distinct CDR3 sequences; about 12% are singletons and the top ten take around 7.2%. The same data also contributed to another study, on yellow fever vaccine responses in identical twins.

This chain joins TRBV12-3 or TRBV12-4 and TRBJ2-1, with D maybe TRBD2 (5 bases). The clonotype comes from a woman aged 18-35 years in good health. The sample consisted of CD8+ T cells sorted from blood. CDR3 protein: CASSRSRSGLNNEQFF. In DNA form, the CDR3 reads TGTGCCAGCAGTCGGTCGCGGAGCGGCCTTAACAATGAGCAGTTCTTC.